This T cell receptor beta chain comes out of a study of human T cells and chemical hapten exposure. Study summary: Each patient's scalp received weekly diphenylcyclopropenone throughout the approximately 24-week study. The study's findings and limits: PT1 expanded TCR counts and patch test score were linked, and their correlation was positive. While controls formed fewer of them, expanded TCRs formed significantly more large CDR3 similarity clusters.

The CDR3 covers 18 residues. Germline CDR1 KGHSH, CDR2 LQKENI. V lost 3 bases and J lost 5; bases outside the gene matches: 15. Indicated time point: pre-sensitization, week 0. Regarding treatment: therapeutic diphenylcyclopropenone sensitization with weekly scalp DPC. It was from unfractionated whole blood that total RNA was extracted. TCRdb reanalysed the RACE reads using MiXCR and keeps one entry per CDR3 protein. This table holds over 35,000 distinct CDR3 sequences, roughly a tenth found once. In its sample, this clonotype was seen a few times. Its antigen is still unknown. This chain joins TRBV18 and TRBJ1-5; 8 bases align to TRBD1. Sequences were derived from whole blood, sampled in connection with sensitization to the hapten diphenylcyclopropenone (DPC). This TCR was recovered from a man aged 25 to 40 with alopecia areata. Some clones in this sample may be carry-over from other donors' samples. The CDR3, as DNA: TGTGCCAGCTCACCCCTCCCAGGGGGCGCGTATGGCGATCAGCCCCAGCATTTT. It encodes CASSPLPGGAYGDQPQHF.